What follows are 32 T cell receptor beta chains derived from one specimen sequenced in a study of identical twins. TCRdb reprocessed the 5' RACE reads with MiXCR, giving one entry per CDR3 protein. Here the sample spans about 890,000 distinct CDR3 sequences, 10% to 15% being singletons. These data are also associated with another study on yellow fever vaccine responses in identical twins.

The material sequenced was PBMCs. These receptors were collected from a woman under 30 in good health.

This clonotype was seen only a few times. The chain links TRBV7-9 to TRBJ1-3; D not resolved. Germline loops: CDR1 SEHNR, CDR2 FQNEAQ (reference sequence). The CDR3 covers 15 residues. V lost 5 bases and J lost 4, with 15 bases in between. The CDR3 DNA sequence: TGTGCCAGCAGCCCCAGCACCGGACGGGGAAACACCATATATTTT. It encodes CASSPSTGRGNTIYF.

The V call is TRBV10-3, the J call TRBJ2-5; weak D call: TRBD2 (6 bases). CDR1 and CDR2 from the germline V gene are ENHRY and SYGVKD. This CDR3 region has 12 residues. The V and J ends lost 8 bases and 2 bases respectively, with 9 bases between them. The CDR3 here is CAIGTAQETQYF. The CDR3 nucleotides read TGTGCCATCGGGACTGCTCAAGAGACCCAGTACTTC.

This clonotype was found a few times. V is TRBV27 and J is TRBJ2-3, with D tentatively TRBD1 (5 bases). The V end was cut by 7 bases, the J end by 2 bases, with 13 bases between. There are 14 residues in the CDR3. Germline V gives CDR1 MNHEY, CDR2 SMNVEV (reference sequence). CDR3 sequence (DNA): TGTGCCAGCAAGACGACAGAGATCACAGATACGCAGTATTTT. Translating gives CASKTTEITDTQYF.

The sample holds many counts of this clonotype. J is TRBJ1-1 and V is TRBV20-1; no firm D call. The germline V gene encodes CDR1 DFQATT and CDR2 SNEGSKA (reference sequence). Trimming removed 5 bases from V and 3 bases from J, with 10 bases in between. The CDR3 length is 12 residues. The CDR3 nucleotides read TGCAGTGCTCGAGGGATCTACACTGAAGCTTTCTTT. This encodes CSARGIYTEAFF.

J is TRBJ2-7 and V is TRBV10-1, with D possibly being TRBD2 (5 bases). Germline CDR1 WNHNN, CDR2 SYGVQD (reference sequence). CDR3 length equals 13 residues. With 4 bases removed from V and 3 bases from J, the gap between germline ends came to 10 bases. DNA for the CDR3: TGCGCCAGCAGTGCACATCGGGGCTACGAGCAGTACTTC. Its protein is CASSAHRGYEQYF.

This clonotype was detected a few times. The rearrangement links TRBV6-1 to TRBJ2-3; possibly TRBD1 for D (6 bases). Germline assignment: CDR1 MNHNS and CDR2 SASEGT. V lost 2 bases and J 2 bases, leaving 14 bases between the germline ends. The CDR3 is made up of 16 amino acids. The CDR3 sequence: CASSEPGGQITDTQYF. The CDR3 nucleotides are TGTGCCAGCAGTGAACCCGGAGGACAGATCACAGATACGCAGTATTTT.

This clonotype occurred many times. CDR3 sequence reads: CSARGGQGNTGELFF. In nucleotides, the CDR3 is TGCAGTGCTAGAGGGGGCCAGGGGAACACCGGGGAGCTGTTTTTT. V and J are TRBV20-1 and TRBJ2-2; D perhaps matches TRBD1 (5 bases). V lost 1 base and J lost 1, with 10 bases in between. CDR1 and CDR2 (germline): DFQATT, SNEGSKA (reference sequence). The CDR3 contains 15 residues.

In its sample, this clonotype was seen a few times. The chain is built from TRBV10-3 and TRBJ2-7, with 9 nucleotides matching TRBD2. The CDR3 spans 16 residues. Trimming removed 4 bases from V and 8 bases from J; junction bases left unmatched: 15. CDR1 is ENHRY, CDR2 SYGVKD, per germline. In DNA form, the CDR3 reads TGTGCCATCAGTGGCCGGACTAGCGAGGGAATCGGGAAGCAGTACTTC. Amino acids: CAISGRTSEGIGKQYF.

The rearrangement uses TRBV28 and TRBJ1-4; D unresolved. The CDR3 has 12 amino acids. Deletions cut 7 bases from V and 11 bases from J, with 14 bases between. CDR1 and CDR2 from the germline V gene are MDHEN and SYDVKM. Here the CDR3 reads CASNLGFDKLFF. The CDR3 DNA reads TGTGCCAGCAACCTTGGATTTGACAAACTGTTTTTT.

This rearrangement joins TRBV11-2 to TRBJ1-1; the D gene is possibly TRBD1 (5 bases). Germline V lookup: CDR1 SGHAT, CDR2 FQNNGV. CDR3 size: 11 residues. Trimming removed 1 base at V and 10 bases at J, with 7 bases between. The CDR3 DNA sequence: TGTGCCAGCAGCTTAGCTGGGGGAGCTTTCTTT. It codes for CASSLAGGAFF.

A few counts support this clonotype. This chain joins TRBV10-3 and TRBJ2-7, with D possibly TRBD1 on 5 matching bases. CDR3 length equals 13 residues. Per germline, CDR1 ENHRY and CDR2 SYGVKD. The V gene lost 2 bases and the J gene lost 7 bases, with 12 bases spanning the gap. The CDR3 spells CAISETAGREQYV. CDR3 bases: TGTGCCATCAGTGAGACGGCAGGGCGGGAGCAGTACGTC.

This clonotype was counted only a few times. The rearrangement joins TRBV19 to TRBJ2-1; D not certain. CDR1 LNHDA and CDR2 SQIVND come from the germline V gene (reference sequence). Between the trimmed V and J ends, which lost 1 base and 8 bases, there was a span of 6 bases. The CDR3 consists of 12 residues. The CDR3 DNA reads as TGTGCCAGTAGTATAGGAGTAGATGAGCAGTTCTTC. Its translation: CASSIGVDEQFF.

This chain links TRBV29-1 with TRBJ2-1; 7 nucleotides agree with TRBD2. Germline assignment: CDR1 SQVTM and CDR2 ANQGSEA. The CDR3 length is 14 residues. Losses at the gene ends were 4 bases for V and 6 bases for J; bases not matched to a gene: 9. The CDR3 DNA is TGCAGCGTTGTCGTGCGGGAGTTTTTCAATGAGCAGTTCTTC. It specifies CSVVVREFFNEQFF.

This clonotype came up a few times. The chain carries TRBV7-2 and TRBJ1-2, with D possibly being TRBD1 (5 bases). V lost 0 bases to trimming and J lost 3 bases, with 23 bases between them. Per the germline V gene, CDR1 is SGHTA and CDR2 is FQGNSA. This CDR3 region has 19 residues. Here the CDR3 reads CASSLAGTLSGSRDYGYTF. DNA of the CDR3: TGTGCCAGCAGCTTAGCTGGTACTCTGTCAGGGTCGAGGGACTATGGCTACACCTTC.

This clonotype has ten or more counts. This sequence joins TRBV5-5 and TRBJ2-3; no reliable D call. The germline CDR1 and CDR2 sequences are SGHKS and YYEKEE (reference sequence). The V and J ends lost 2 bases and 0 bases respectively, with 10 bases between them. The CDR3 is made up of 15 amino acids. The CDR3 is CASSFGLGSTDTQYF. In nucleotides, the CDR3 is TGTGCCAGCAGCTTCGGGCTGGGAAGCACAGATACGCAGTATTTT.

This clonotype was recorded a few times. This chain links TRBV2 with TRBJ2-4, with D unresolved. Trimming cost V 6 bases and J 0 bases, with 9 bases left between them. The CDR3 is 14 residues long. Germline CDR1 and CDR2: SNHLY and FYNNEI. The CDR3 reads CASRERLAKNIQYF. For the CDR3, the DNA is TGTGCCAGCAGAGAGAGGTTAGCCAAAAACATTCAGTACTTC. Supplemented by reference TRBV2 and TRBJ2-4, the full variable domain reads EPEVTQTPSHQVTQMGQEVILRCVPISNHLYFYWYRQILGQKVEFLVSFYNNEISEKSEIFDDQFSVERPDGSNFTLKIRSTKLEDSAMYFCASRERLAKNIQYFGAGTRLSVL.

This clonotype was seen only a few times. J is TRBJ2-1 and V is TRBV11-1, with a weak D call TRBD2 (6 bases). The V end lost 1 base, the J end lost 3 bases, and 19 bases lay between the germline ends. Germline assignment: CDR1 SGHAT and CDR2 FQDESV (reference sequence). This CDR3 is 18 amino acids long. For the CDR3, the DNA is TGTGCCAGCAGCTTAGAGGTCCTTTTGTGGGGGGACTACAATGAGCAGTTCTTC. Its protein product is CASSLEVLLWGDYNEQFF.

This chain links TRBV11-2 with TRBJ2-1; TRBD2 matches at 7 bases. The germline V gene has CDR1 SGHAT and CDR2 FQNNGV. The V gene end was trimmed by 3 bases and the J gene end by 4 bases; junction bases not matched to a gene: 15. The CDR3 is 18 amino acids. The CDR3 sequence: CASSLTRRGGSLYNEQFF. DNA for the CDR3: TGTGCCAGCAGCTTGACAAGACGCGGCGGGAGTTTGTACAATGAGCAGTTCTTC.

This clonotype was detected only a few times. This chain uses TRBV28 with TRBJ2-7, with 8 bases fitting TRBD1. Germline trimming cut 5 bases from V and 6 bases from J; bases unmatched to any gene: 6. Germline V gene data show CDR1 as MDHEN and CDR2 as SYDVKM. This CDR3 region has 13 residues. The CDR3 spells CASSLTGAPEQYF. The CDR3 DNA reads TGTGCCAGCAGTCTGACAGGGGCTCCCGAGCAGTACTTC.

The rearrangement joins TRBV3-1 to TRBJ2-1, with D hard to call. Trimming stripped 1 base from V and 0 bases from J, with 10 bases between. The CDR3 has 16 residues. CDR1 and CDR2 (germline): LGHDT, YNNKEL (reference sequence). For the CDR3, the DNA is TGTGCCAGCAGCCAAGGGATCCTGAGCTCCTACAATGAGCAGTTCTTC. Protein: CASSQGILSSYNEQFF.

The chain employs TRBV20-1 and TRBJ2-7; D may match TRBD1 or TRBD2 (7 bases each). Per the germline V gene, CDR1 is DFQATT and CDR2 is SNEGSKA (reference sequence). This CDR3 contains 14 residues. V was clipped by 0 bases and J by 3 bases, with 12 bases between them. CDR3: CSARDARGGYEQYF. In DNA, the CDR3 is TGCAGTGCTAGAGATGCCAGGGGGGGCTACGAGCAGTACTTC.

This chain joins TRBV20-1 and TRBJ2-7; maybe TRBD1 (6 bases). Germline CDR1 and CDR2: DFQATT and SNEGSKA (reference sequence). The CDR3 length is 13 residues. Between the trimmed V and J ends, which lost 5 bases and 5 bases, there was a span of 16 bases. This CDR3 reads CSALPQTGNEQYV. CDR3 in DNA: TGCAGTGCTCTCCCCCAAACAGGGAACGAGCAGTACGTC.

The sample holds a few counts of this clonotype. The rearrangement uses TRBV4-2 and TRBJ2-3; D is undetermined. V lost 0 bases to trimming and J lost 4 bases, with 17 bases between them. Germline V gene sequence: CDR1 LGHNA, CDR2 YNFKEQ. The CDR3 has 17 amino acids. The chain's CDR3 is CASSQDSQSGFPDTQYF. The DNA for the CDR3 is TGTGCCAGCAGCCAAGATTCCCAGTCGGGTTTCCCAGATACGCAGTATTTT.

This clonotype was seen only a few times. The chain employs TRBV20-1 and TRBJ1-2; no reliable D call. Germline lookup yields CDR1 DFQATT and CDR2 SNEGSKA (reference sequence). Trimming shortened V by 0 bases and J by 3 bases, and 20 bases separated the two germline ends. This CDR3 is built from 17 residues. The CDR3, as DNA: TGCAGTGCTAGAGATCCCCGCCCCTTAGTAACCGACTATGGCTACACCTTC. Amino acids: CSARDPRPLVTDYGYTF.

The V call is TRBV7-9, the J call TRBJ2-5; 9 bases line up with TRBD2. The germline CDR1 and CDR2 sequences are SEHNR and FQNEAQ (reference sequence). The CDR3 is 15 amino acids. The junction had 8 bases not matched to a gene; V was cut back by 5 bases and J by 4 bases. CDR3 DNA: TGTGCCAGCAGCCGAGACTTGACTAGCGGAGAGACCCAGTACTTC. Its protein is CASSRDLTSGETQYF.

There are many counts of this clonotype. This CDR3 reads CASRPEGYNEQFF. The CDR3 nucleotides read TGTGCCAGCAGACCCGAGGGCTACAATGAGCAGTTCTTC. The chain has TRBV12-3 or TRBV12-4 and TRBJ2-1; tentatively, D is TRBD2 (5 bases). This CDR3 is 13 amino acids long. V lost 6 bases and J 3 bases, leaving 9 bases between the germline ends.

This clonotype has only a few counts. The rearrangement joins TRBV2 to TRBJ2-7, with 13 positions matching TRBD2. J was trimmed by 0 bases and V by 3 bases; bases with no gene match: 8. CDR3 size: 18 residues. In germline, CDR1 is SNHLY, CDR2 FYNNEI. The CDR3 here is CASSDVLAGGISSYEQYF. CDR3 coding DNA: TGTGCCAGCAGTGACGTACTAGCGGGAGGGATTAGCTCCTACGAGCAGTACTTC.

The sample holds a few counts of this clonotype. The V gene is TRBV6-5, the J gene TRBJ2-1, with 9 bases identical to TRBD1. There are 17 residues in the CDR3. Germline assignment: CDR1 MNHEY and CDR2 SVGAGI. The V segment lost 2 bases and the J segment 5 bases; nucleotides outside the gene matches: 10. DNA for the CDR3: TGTGCCAGCAGTTACATTTCTAGGGACAGGGCGAACAATGAGCAGTTCTTC. This encodes CASSYISRDRANNEQFF.

The gene calls are TRBV3-1 and TRBJ2-6; D is ambiguous. V was cut by 0 bases and J by 0 bases, with 6 bases left in between. The germline V gene encodes CDR1 LGHDT and CDR2 YNNKEL (reference sequence). The CDR3 consists of 16 residues. Here the CDR3 DNA reads TGTGCCAGCAGCCAAGAGAAGGCCTCTGGGGCCAACGTCCTGACTTTC. This translates into CASSQEKASGANVLTF.

This clonotype was picked up many times. The chain combines TRBV7-9 with TRBJ2-7, with 7 bases identical to TRBD2. Germline V gene sequence: CDR1 SEHNR, CDR2 FQNEAQ (reference sequence). The CDR3 is made up of 15 amino acids. Trimming at V came to 5 bases and at J to 0 bases, leaving 7 bases not matched to a gene. The CDR3: CASSQSGGASYEQYF. As DNA, the CDR3 is TGTGCCAGCAGCCAGTCGGGGGGAGCCTCCTACGAGCAGTACTTC.

The rearrangement links TRBV6-1 to TRBJ2-3; the match to TRBD2 covers 11 bases. The germline V gene has CDR1 MNHNS and CDR2 SASEGT. The CDR3 extends over 15 amino acids. V trimming: 6 bases; J trimming: 5 bases; junction bases outside the gene matches: 7. The CDR3 is CASRAGTSGLDTQYF. In nucleotides, the CDR3 is TGTGCCAGCAGAGCCGGGACTAGCGGATTAGATACGCAGTATTTT.

This clonotype was detected ten times or more. The chain carries TRBV9 and TRBJ2-3; 7 bases are shared with TRBD2. Trimming took 4 bases from V and 2 from J; bases not matched to a gene: 4. The CDR3 consists of 14 residues. CDR1 and CDR2 (germline): SGDLS, YYNGEE. Here the CDR3 reads CASSLRDYTDTQYF. The CDR3 DNA sequence: TGTGCCAGCAGCCTCCGGGACTACACAGATACGCAGTATTTT. Based on the CDR3 plus reference TRBV9 and TRBJ2-3, the full variable domain is DSGVTQTPKHLITATGQRVTLRCSPRSGDLSVYWYQQSLDQGLQFLIQYYNGEERAKGNILERFSAQQFPDLHSELNLSSLELGDSALYFCASSLRDYTDTQYFGPGTRLTVL.